One sample yielded the 21 T cell receptor beta chains listed below, sequenced in a study of T cells after yellow fever vaccination. TCRdb itself ran the 5' RACE reads through MiXCR, one entry per CDR3 protein. This table holds around 590,000 distinct CDR3 sequences, roughly 12% found once. Sequenced material: PBMCs, taken on the day of the yellow fever booster vaccination. Every receptor here comes from a man aged 30 to 45 who received the YFV17D yellow fever vaccine.

This clonotype showed up just a few times. The V call is TRBV29-1, the J call TRBJ2-5; D is unresolved. The CDR3 extends over 11 amino acids. Trimming took off 4 bases at V and 4 bases at J, with 7 bases between the two ends. Per germline, CDR1 SQVTM and CDR2 ANQGSEA. The CDR3, as DNA: TGCAGCGTTGCCCCGGTAGAGACCCAGTACTTC. Amino acids: CSVAPVETQYF.

This clonotype was detected ten times or more. CDR3 bases: TGTGCCAGCAGCTCGATTATGGGGGCGTACAATGAGCAGTTCTTC. The encoded protein is CASSSIMGAYNEQFF. The chain couples TRBV11-2 to TRBJ2-1; tentatively, D is TRBD1 (6 bases). V was clipped by 4 bases and J by 4 bases, with 14 bases between them. The germline V gene has CDR1 SGHAT and CDR2 FQNNGV. The CDR3 consists of 15 residues.

This clonotype was found a few times. CDR3 DNA sequence: TGTGCCAGCAGCTTAGGGGGACTAGCGGGAACAGATACGCAGTATTTT. Translation gives CASSLGGLAGTDTQYF. The rearrangement links TRBV7-2 to TRBJ2-3; 13 positions match TRBD2. Losses at the gene ends were 1 base for V and 3 bases for J; bases not matched to a gene: 1. This CDR3 is built from 16 residues. The germline V gene encodes CDR1 SGHTA and CDR2 FQGNSA.

This clonotype was detected only a few times. The V and J genes are TRBV5-1 and TRBJ2-3, with D possibly TRBD2 on 5 matching bases. This CDR3 spans 14 amino acids. Germline CDR1 and CDR2: SGHRS and YFSETQ. V was cut by 1 base and J by 7 bases, with 13 bases left in between. CDR3 in DNA: TGCGCCAGCAGCTTGAACTTGGTCGGGAATACGCAGTATTTT. Its translation is CASSLNLVGNTQYF. Looking up the rest from reference TRBV5-1 and TRBJ2-3 gives the full variable domain: KAGVTQTPRYLIKTRGQQVTLSCSPISGHRSVSWYQQTPGQGLQFLFEYFSETQRNKGNFPGRFSGRQFSNSRSEMNVSTLELGDSALYLCASSLNLVGNTQYFGPGTRLTVL.

This clonotype was counted at least ten times. This chain uses TRBV12-3 or TRBV12-4 with TRBJ1-1; no clear D. V lost 6 bases to trimming and J lost 1 base, with 12 bases between them. The CDR3 extends over 14 amino acids. CDR3 coding DNA: TGTGCCAGCAGCCGTACCGCAGGGAACACTGAAGCTTTCTTT. It yields the protein CASSRTAGNTEAFF.

This clonotype has only a few counts. The rearrangement links TRBV20-1 to TRBJ2-1; TRBD2 aligns across 7 bases. The junction had 20 bases not matched to a gene; V was cut back by 6 bases and J by 9 bases. There are 16 residues in the CDR3. From germline, CDR1 is DFQATT and CDR2 SNEGSKA (reference sequence). The CDR3 here is CSARNFVSGTTGEQFF. The CDR3 coding sequence is TGCAGTGCCAGAAATTTCGTCAGCGGGACTACGGGTGAGCAGTTCTTC.

This clonotype has more than one count but fewer than ten. The V and J genes are TRBV14 and TRBJ2-1; TRBD2 aligns across 9 bases. The ends lost 2 bases at V and 4 bases at J; junction bases unmatched: 6. Germline loops: CDR1 SGHDN, CDR2 FVKESK. This CDR3 has 16 amino acids. The CDR3 DNA follows: TGTGCCAGCAGCCAACTAAGCGGGAGGAGGTACAATGAGCAGTTCTTC. It translates to CASSQLSGRRYNEQFF.

The genes are TRBV6-2 or TRBV6-3 and TRBJ2-1; D may be TRBD2 (6 bases). V was cut by 7 bases and J by 4 bases, with 14 bases left in between. Germline CDR1 MNHEY, CDR2 SVGEGT. The CDR3 covers 14 residues. The DNA for the CDR3 is TGTGCCAGCAAGGAACCGGGGGATTACAATGAGCAGTTCTTC. It translates to CASKEPGDYNEQFF.

Note on this clonotype: At one end, the junction sequence differs from germline, possibly due to a read error. J is TRBJ2-5 and V is TRBV19; unclear D gene. This CDR3 region has 14 residues. Germline lookup yields CDR1 LNHDA and CDR2 SQIVND (reference sequence). The CDR3 nucleotides read TGTGCCAGTAGCATAGGGATCTACCAAGAGACCCAGTACTTC. Translating it yields CASSIGIYQETQYF.

The V gene is TRBV19, the J gene TRBJ1-5; a weak D match, TRBD1 (6 bases). Germline CDR1 reads LNHDA; CDR2 reads SQIVND (reference sequence). The CDR3 length is 15 residues. Deletions cut 7 bases from V and 2 bases from J, with 15 bases between. The CDR3 DNA reads as TGTGCCAGTACCATCAGGGGCTTGGGCAATCAGCCCCAGCATTTT. Translation gives CASTIRGLGNQPQHF.

This clonotype was picked up a small number of times. The chain employs TRBV11-2 and TRBJ2-1; D perhaps matches TRBD2 (5 bases). V lost 0 bases and J 0 bases, leaving 9 bases between the germline ends. CDR1 is SGHAT and CDR2 is FQNNGV in the germline V gene. The CDR3 is 16 residues long. The CDR3 is CASSLDPSSSYNEQFF. The DNA of the CDR3 is TGTGCCAGCAGCTTAGACCCTAGCTCCTCCTACAATGAGCAGTTCTTC. The variable domain in full, completed from reference TRBV11-2 and TRBJ2-1, reads EAGVAQSPRYKIIEKRQSVAFWCNPISGHATLYWYQQILGQGPKLLIQFQNNGVVDDSQLPKDRFSAERLKGVDSTLKIQPAKLEDSAVYLCASSLDPSSSYNEQFFGPGTRLTVL.

This clonotype was observed a few times. V and J are TRBV6-5 and TRBJ2-7; D unresolved. Trimming stripped 0 bases from V and 3 bases from J, with 15 bases between. CDR3 size: 16 residues. Germline V gives CDR1 MNHEY, CDR2 SVGAGI. CDR3 nucleotide sequence: TGTGCCAGCAGTTACTCGAAGACCCAGCACAACTACGAGCAGTACTTC. It encodes CASSYSKTQHNYEQYF.

V gene TRBV11-2 combines with J gene TRBJ2-4; maybe TRBD2 (5 bases). The germline gives CDR1 SGHAT, CDR2 FQNNGV. The germline V and J ends were trimmed by 3 bases and 6 bases, with 9 bases remaining between them. There are 13 residues in the CDR3. CDR3 residues: CASSFGDGNIQYF. As DNA, the CDR3 is TGTGCCAGCAGCTTCGGGGATGGAAACATTCAGTACTTC.

This clonotype was observed a handful of times. CDR3 loop: CASSKGQGILAGAPEQYF. The CDR3 DNA follows: TGCGCCAGCAGCAAGGGACAGGGAATCCTGGCGGGAGCCCCCGAGCAGTACTTC. V is TRBV5-1 and J is TRBJ2-7, with 9 nucleotides matching TRBD1. This CDR3 comprises 18 residues. CDR1 and CDR2 (germline): SGHRS, YFSETQ. V was clipped by 4 bases and J by 6 bases; unmatched bases: 20. Looking up the rest from reference TRBV5-1 and TRBJ2-7 gives the full variable domain: KAGVTQTPRYLIKTRGQQVTLSCSPISGHRSVSWYQQTPGQGLQFLFEYFSETQRNKGNFPGRFSGRQFSNSRSEMNVSTLELGDSALYLCASSKGQGILAGAPEQYFGPGTRLTVT.

This clonotype was seen more than once but under ten times. The chain couples TRBV7-2 to TRBJ2-5; the D is unclear. Germline V gives CDR1 SGHTA, CDR2 FQGNSA. With 5 bases removed from V and 5 bases from J, the gap between germline ends came to 15 bases. The CDR3 extends over 14 amino acids. The CDR3 bases are TGTGCCAGCAGCCCTCGGGCTCCTAGGGAGACCCAGTACTTC. Translated, it gives CASSPRAPRETQYF.

The chain couples TRBV7-9 to TRBJ1-4, with a possible D match to TRBD1 (6 bases). This CDR3 is built from 15 residues. Germline V lookup: CDR1 SEHNR, CDR2 FQNEAQ (reference sequence). V was cut by 4 bases and J by 4 bases, with 13 bases left in between. This chain's CDR3 is CASSSSGGLNEKLFF. The CDR3 DNA sequence: TGTGCCAGCAGCTCTTCTGGGGGGCTTAATGAAAAACTGTTTTTT.

This clonotype was seen just once. A much larger clone is a single base away; this may be a read error. V gene TRBV20-1 combines with J gene TRBJ2-7; tentatively, D is TRBD1 (6 bases). The CDR3 totals 17 residues. Germline lookup yields CDR1 DFQATT and CDR2 SNEGSKA (reference sequence). V dropped 4 bases and J dropped 3 bases, with 25 bases sitting between them. CDR3: CSAIHQDGPGTYYEQYF. CDR3 sequence (DNA): TGCAGTGCTATTCACCAGGACGGACCCGGGACATACTACGAGCAGTACTTC.

This clonotype was picked up many times. This chain joins TRBV4-2 and TRBJ2-1, with D tentatively TRBD2 (6 bases). The CDR3 covers 15 residues. Germline CDR1 reads LGHNA; CDR2 reads YNFKEQ. The germline V and J ends were trimmed by 3 bases and 10 bases, with 19 bases remaining between them. CDR3 protein: CASSHPGTPVSEQFF. CDR3 DNA: TGTGCCAGCAGCCACCCCGGGACTCCTGTATCGGAGCAGTTCTTC.

This clonotype was counted a few times. The V gene is TRBV11-2, the J gene TRBJ2-3, with TRBD2 matching 15 bases. CDR3 length: 18 residues. Unmatched junction bases numbered 7, after V lost 5 bases and J lost 1 base. The V gene's germline CDR1 is SGHAT and CDR2 FQNNGV. The chain's CDR3 is CASSTGLAGGRGTDTQYF. CDR3 DNA: TGTGCCAGCAGCACAGGACTAGCGGGAGGGAGGGGCACAGATACGCAGTATTTT.

The CDR3 protein is CSARDGQGSHNEQFF. CDR3 bases: TGCAGTGCTAGAGATGGCCAGGGAAGCCACAATGAGCAGTTCTTC. The chain has TRBV20-1 and TRBJ2-1, with TRBD1 as a possible D gene (5 bases). Between the trimmed V and J ends, which lost 0 bases and 5 bases, there was a span of 14 bases. Germline assignment: CDR1 DFQATT and CDR2 SNEGSKA (reference sequence). This CDR3 is 15 amino acids long.

This chain connects TRBV7-9 to TRBJ1-4; 7 bases agree with TRBD1. This CDR3 spans 15 amino acids. The germline V gene has CDR1 SEHNR and CDR2 FQNEAQ (reference sequence). The V segment lost 3 bases and the J segment 5 bases; nucleotides outside the gene matches: 6. DNA for the CDR3: TGTGCCAGCAGCTTTGGGGGACAGTTCAATGAAAAACTGTTTTTT. It translates to CASSFGGQFNEKLFF.